This paragraph reports one TCR beta chain. The germline gives CDR1 SNHLY, CDR2 FYNNEI. V lost 10 bases and J 4 bases, leaving 19 bases between the germline ends. This CDR3 region has 14 residues. This record belongs to a study of T cell changes during pregnancy in multiple sclerosis. Assay used: immunoSEQ multiplex PCR; TCRdb lists only in-frame clones, some missing. The repertoire holds tens of thousands of clones, with roughly 85% as singletons. This specimen was CD4+ T cells from peripheral blood mononuclear cells, taken after pregnancy. The TCR originated in a female donor with multiple sclerosis, enrolled in a pregnancy study. The V call is TRBV2, the J call TRBJ1-2; weak D call: TRBD1 (6 bases). CDR3 coding DNA: TGTGCCACCCAGGCCTGGACAGCCAGCTATGGCTACACCTTC. Translating gives CATQAWTASYGYTF.